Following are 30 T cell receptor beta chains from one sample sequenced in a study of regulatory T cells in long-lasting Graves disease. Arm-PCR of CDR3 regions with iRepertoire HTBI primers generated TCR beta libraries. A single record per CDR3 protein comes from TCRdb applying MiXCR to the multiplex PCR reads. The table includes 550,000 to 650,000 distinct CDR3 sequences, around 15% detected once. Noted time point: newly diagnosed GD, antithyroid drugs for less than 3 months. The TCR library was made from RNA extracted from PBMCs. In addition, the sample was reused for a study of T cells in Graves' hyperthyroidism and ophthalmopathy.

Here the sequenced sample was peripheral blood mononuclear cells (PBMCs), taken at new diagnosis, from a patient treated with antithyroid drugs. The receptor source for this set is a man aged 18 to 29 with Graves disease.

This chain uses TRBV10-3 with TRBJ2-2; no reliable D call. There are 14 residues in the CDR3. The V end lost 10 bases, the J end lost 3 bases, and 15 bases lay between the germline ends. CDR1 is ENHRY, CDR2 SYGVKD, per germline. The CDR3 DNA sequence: TGTGCCACCTCATCAGTTGGAGACACCGGGGAGCTGTTTTTT. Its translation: CATSSVGDTGELFF.

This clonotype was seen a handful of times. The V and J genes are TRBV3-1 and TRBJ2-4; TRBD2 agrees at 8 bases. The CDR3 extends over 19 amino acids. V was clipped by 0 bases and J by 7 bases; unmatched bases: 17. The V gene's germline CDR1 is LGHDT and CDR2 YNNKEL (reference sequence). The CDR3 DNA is TGTGCCAGCAGCCAAGAGGGGCCGGGGCGGGAGGCACTATCTAACATTCAGTACTTC. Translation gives CASSQEGPGREALSNIQYF.

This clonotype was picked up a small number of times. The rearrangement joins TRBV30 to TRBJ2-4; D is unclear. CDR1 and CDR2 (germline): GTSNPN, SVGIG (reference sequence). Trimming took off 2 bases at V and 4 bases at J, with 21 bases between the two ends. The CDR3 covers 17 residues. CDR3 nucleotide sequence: TGTGCCTGGAGTCCCCGGGCCCACCCGACCGAAAAAAACATTCAGTACTTC. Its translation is CAWSPRAHPTEKNIQYF. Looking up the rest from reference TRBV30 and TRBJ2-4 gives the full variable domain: SQTIHQWPATLVQPVGSPLSLECTVEGTSNPNLYWYRQAAGRGLQLLFYSVGIGQISSEVPQNLSASRPQDRQFILSSKKLLLSDSGFYLCAWSPRAHPTEKNIQYFGAGTRLSVL.

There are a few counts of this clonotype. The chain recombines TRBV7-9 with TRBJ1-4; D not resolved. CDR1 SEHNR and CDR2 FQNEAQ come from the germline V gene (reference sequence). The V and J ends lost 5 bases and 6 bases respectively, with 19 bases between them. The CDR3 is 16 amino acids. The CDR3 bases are TGTGCCAGCAGCGCCAGAACATCTATCGGGGATGAAAAACTGTTTTTT. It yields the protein CASSARTSIGDEKLFF.

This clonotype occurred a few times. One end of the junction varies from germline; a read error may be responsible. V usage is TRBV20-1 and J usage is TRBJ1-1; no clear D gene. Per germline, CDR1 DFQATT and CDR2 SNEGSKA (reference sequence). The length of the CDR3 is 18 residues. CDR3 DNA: TGCAGGGCTAGAGCAATCGACGCCCACGGCAGCAGGAACACTGAAGCTTTCTTT. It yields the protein CRARAIDAHGSRNTEAFF.

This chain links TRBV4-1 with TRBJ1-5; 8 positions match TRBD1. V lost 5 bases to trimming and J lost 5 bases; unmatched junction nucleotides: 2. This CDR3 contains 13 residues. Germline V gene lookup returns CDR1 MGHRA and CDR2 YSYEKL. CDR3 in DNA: TGCGCCAGCAGCAAGACAGGGGATCAGCCCCAGCATTTT. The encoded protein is CASSKTGDQPQHF.

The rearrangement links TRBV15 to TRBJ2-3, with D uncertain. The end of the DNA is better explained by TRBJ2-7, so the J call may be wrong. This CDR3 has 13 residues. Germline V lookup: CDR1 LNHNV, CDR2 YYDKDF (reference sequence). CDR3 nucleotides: TGTGCCACCAGCAGAGATTGGTCCGACGAGCAGTACTTC. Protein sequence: CATSRDWSDEQYF.

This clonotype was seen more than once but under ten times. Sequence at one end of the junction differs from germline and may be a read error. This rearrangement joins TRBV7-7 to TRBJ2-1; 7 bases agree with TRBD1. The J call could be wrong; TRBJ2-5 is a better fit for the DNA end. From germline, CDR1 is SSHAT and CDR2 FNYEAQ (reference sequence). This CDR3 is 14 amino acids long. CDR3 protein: CASSPTGVQETQYF. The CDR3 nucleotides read TGTGCTAGCAGCCCAACAGGGGTCCAAGAGACCCAGTACTTC.

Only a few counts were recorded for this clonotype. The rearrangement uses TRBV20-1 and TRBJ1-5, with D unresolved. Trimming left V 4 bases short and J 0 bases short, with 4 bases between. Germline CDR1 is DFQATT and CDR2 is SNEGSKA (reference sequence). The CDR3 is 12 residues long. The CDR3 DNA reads TGCAGTGCTACAGATAGCAATCAGCCCCAGCATTTT. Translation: CSATDSNQPQHF.

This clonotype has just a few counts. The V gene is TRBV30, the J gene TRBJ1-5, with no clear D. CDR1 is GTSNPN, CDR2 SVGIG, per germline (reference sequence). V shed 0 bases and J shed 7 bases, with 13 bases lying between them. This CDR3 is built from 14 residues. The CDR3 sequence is CAWSVGSGRQPQHF. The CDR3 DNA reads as TGTGCCTGGAGTGTTGGGTCTGGCCGACAGCCCCAGCATTTT. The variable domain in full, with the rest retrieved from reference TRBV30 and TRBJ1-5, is SQTIHQWPATLVQPVGSPLSLECTVEGTSNPNLYWYRQAAGRGLQLLFYSVGIGQISSEVPQNLSASRPQDRQFILSSKKLLLSDSGFYLCAWSVGSGRQPQHFGDGTRLSIL.

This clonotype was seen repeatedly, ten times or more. CDR3 DNA sequence: TGTGCCAGCCGAGGGATCCACGAGCAGTACTTC. Protein sequence: CASRGIHEQYF. The V call is TRBV6-1, the J call TRBJ2-7; TRBD2 is a possible D gene (5 bases). The CDR3 spans 11 residues. The V end lost 8 bases, the J end lost 5 bases, and 10 bases lay between the germline ends. Germline CDR1 reads MNHNS; CDR2 reads SASEGT.

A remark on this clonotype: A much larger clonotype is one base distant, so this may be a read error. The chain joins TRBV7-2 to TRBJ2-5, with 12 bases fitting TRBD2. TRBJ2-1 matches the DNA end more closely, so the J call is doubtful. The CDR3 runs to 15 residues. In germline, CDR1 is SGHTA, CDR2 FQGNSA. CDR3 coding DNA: TGTGCCAGCAGCTCGGGAGGACTAGCGGGGAATGAGCAGTTCTTC. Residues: CASSSGGLAGNEQFF.

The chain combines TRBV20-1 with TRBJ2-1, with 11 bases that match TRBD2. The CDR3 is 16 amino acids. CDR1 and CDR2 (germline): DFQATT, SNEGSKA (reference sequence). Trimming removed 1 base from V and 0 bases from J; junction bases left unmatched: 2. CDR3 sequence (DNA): TGCAGTGCTAGAGCCGGACTAGCGGGCTCCTACAATGAGCAGTTCTTC. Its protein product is CSARAGLAGSYNEQFF.

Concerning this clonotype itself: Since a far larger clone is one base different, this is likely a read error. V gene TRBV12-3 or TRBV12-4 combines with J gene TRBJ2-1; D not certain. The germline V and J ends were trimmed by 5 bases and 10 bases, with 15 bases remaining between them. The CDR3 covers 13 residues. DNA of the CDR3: TGTGCCAGCAGTCGAGGACGCCCCTACGAGCAGTTCTTC. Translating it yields CASSRGRPYEQFF.

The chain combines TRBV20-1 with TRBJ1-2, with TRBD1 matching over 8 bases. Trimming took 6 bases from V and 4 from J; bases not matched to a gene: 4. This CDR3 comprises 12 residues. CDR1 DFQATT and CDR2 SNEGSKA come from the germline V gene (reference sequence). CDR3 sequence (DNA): TGCAGTGCCGTAGGACAGGGCTATGGCTACACCTTC. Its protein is CSAVGQGYGYTF.

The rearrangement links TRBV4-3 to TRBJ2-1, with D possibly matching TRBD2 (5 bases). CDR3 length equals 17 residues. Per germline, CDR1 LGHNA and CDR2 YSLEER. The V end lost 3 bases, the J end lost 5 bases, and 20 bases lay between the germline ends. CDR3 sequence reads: CASSQRVEGVVHNEQFF. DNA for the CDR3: TGCGCCAGCAGCCAGAGGGTTGAGGGAGTGGTTCACAATGAGCAGTTCTTC.

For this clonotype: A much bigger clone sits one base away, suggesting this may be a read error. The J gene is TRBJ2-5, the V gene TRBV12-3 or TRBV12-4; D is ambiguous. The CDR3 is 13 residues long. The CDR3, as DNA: TGTGCCAGCAAGTCGTCCCAGCAAGAGACCCAGCACTTC. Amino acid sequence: CASKSSQQETQHF.

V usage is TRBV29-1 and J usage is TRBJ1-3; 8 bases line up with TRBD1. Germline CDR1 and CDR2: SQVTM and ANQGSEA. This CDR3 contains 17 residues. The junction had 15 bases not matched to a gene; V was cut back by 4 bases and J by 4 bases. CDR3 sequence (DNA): TGCAGCGTTGTAGGGCAGGGGGCCGCTGCTGGGGGAAACACCATATATTTT. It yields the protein CSVVGQGAAAGGNTIYF.

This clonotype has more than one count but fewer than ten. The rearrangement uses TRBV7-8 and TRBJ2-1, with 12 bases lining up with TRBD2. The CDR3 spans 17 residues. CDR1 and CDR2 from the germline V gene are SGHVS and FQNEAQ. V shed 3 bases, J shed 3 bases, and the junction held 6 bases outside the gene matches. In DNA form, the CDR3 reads TGTGCCAGCAGCTTCCAGACTAGCGGGAGCTTCTACAATGAGCAGTTCTTC. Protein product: CASSFQTSGSFYNEQFF.

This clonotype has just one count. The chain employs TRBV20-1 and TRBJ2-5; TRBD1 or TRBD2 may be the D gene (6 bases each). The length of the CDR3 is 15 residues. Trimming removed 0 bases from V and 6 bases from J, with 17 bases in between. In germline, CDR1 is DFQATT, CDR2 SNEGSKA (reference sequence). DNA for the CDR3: TGCAGTGCTAGAGATGGAGGGCAGGGGAGGAAGACCCAGTACTTC. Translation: CSARDGGQGRKTQYF.

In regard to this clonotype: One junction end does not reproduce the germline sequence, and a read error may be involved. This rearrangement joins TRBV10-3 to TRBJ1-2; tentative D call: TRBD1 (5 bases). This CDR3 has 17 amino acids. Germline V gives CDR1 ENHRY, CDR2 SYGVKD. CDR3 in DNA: TGTGCCATCAGTCAGTCGGTCCAGGGAACAGCTAACTATGGCTACACCTTC. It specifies CAISQSVQGTANYGYTF.

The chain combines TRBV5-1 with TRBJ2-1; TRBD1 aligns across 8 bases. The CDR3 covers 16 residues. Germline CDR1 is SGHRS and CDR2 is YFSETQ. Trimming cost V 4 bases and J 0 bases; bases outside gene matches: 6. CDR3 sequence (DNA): TGCGCCAGCAGCCCGTTGACAGGGGTCTCCTACAATGAGCAGTTCTTC. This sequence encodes CASSPLTGVSYNEQFF. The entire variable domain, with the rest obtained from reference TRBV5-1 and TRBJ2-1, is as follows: KAGVTQTPRYLIKTRGQQVTLSCSPISGHRSVSWYQQTPGQGLQFLFEYFSETQRNKGNFPGRFSGRQFSNSRSEMNVSTLELGDSALYLCASSPLTGVSYNEQFFGPGTRLTVL.

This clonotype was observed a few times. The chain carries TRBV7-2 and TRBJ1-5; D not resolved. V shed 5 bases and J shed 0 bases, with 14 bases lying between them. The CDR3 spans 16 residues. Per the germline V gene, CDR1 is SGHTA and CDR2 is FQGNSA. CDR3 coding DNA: TGTGCCAGCAGCGCAAGTTATTCCTATAGCAATCAGCCCCAGCATTTT. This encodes CASSASYSYSNQPQHF. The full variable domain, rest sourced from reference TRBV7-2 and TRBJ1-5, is GAGVSQSPSNKVTEKGKDVELRCDPISGHTALYWYRQSLGQGLEFLIYFQGNSAPDKSGLPSDRFSAERTGGSVSTLTIQRTQQEDSAVYLCASSASYSYSNQPQHFGDGTRLSIL.

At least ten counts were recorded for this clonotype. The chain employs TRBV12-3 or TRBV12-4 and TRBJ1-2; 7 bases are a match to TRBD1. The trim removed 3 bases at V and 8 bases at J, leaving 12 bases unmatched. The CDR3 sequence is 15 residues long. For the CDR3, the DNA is TGTGCCAGCAGTTTGGACAGGCTAAGGCCTTGGGGCTACACCTTC. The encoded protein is CASSLDRLRPWGYTF.

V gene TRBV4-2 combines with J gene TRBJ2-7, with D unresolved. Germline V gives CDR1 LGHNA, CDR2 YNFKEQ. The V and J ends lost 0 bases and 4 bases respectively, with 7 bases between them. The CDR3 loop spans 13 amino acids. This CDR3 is CASSQEKGYEQYF. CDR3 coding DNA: TGTGCCAGCAGCCAAGAAAAAGGATACGAGCAGTACTTC.

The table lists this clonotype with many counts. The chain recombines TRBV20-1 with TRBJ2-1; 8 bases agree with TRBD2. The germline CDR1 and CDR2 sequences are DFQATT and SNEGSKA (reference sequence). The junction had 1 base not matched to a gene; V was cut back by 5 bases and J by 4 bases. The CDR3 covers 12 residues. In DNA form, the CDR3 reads TGCAGTGCTGCGGGAGGTTACAATGAGCAGTTCTTC. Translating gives CSAAGGYNEQFF.

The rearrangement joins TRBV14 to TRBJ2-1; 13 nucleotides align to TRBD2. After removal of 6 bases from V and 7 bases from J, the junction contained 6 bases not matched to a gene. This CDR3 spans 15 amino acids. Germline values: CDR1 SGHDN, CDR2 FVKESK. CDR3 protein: CASRRTSGSANEQFF. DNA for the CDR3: TGTGCCAGCAGGCGGACTAGCGGGAGTGCAAATGAGCAGTTCTTC.

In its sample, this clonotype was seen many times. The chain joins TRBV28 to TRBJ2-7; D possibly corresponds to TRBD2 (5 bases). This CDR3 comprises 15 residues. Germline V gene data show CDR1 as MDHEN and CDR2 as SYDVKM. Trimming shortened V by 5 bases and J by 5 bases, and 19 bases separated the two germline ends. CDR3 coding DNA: TGTGCCAGCAGTATGCCCTCCCTAGCTTACCACGAGCAGTACTTC. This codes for CASSMPSLAYHEQYF.

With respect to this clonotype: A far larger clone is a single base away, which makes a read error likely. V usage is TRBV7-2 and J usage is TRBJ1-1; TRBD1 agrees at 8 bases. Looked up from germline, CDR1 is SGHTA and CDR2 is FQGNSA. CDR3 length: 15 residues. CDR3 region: CAGSYTGGMNTEAFF. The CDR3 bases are TGTGCCGGCAGCTATACAGGGGGAATGAACACTGAAGCTTTCTTT.

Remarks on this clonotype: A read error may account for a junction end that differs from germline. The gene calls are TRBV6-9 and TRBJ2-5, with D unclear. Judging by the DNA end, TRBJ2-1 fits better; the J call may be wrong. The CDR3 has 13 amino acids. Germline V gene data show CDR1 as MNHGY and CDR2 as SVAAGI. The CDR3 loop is CASGYSGRNEQFF. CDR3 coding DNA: TGTGCCAGCGGTTACTCTGGGCGGAATGAGCAGTTCTTC.